This TCR beta chain was captured by sequencing in a study of blood T cell repertoires in COVID-19 (TCRdb year 2020). For the study in its entirety: Samples covering the acute and convalescent phases of COVID-19 were provided by collaborators in the United States, Italy and Spain. The samples were drawn from two sources: the first 160 participants of the ongoing ImmuneRACE study, and over 950 subjects contributed by 6 global collaborators. A de-identified subject ID, COVID-19 status, age in years and sex were almost always included in the sample metadata. The repertoires were made available in a free public database intended to serve as a resource for research on the immune response to SARS-CoV-2. The dataset comprised deeply sampled blood TCRbeta repertoires from subjects exposed to, actively infected with, or recovered from COVID-19. The prospective study material was composed of cDNA or gDNA derived from T cells, B-cell-depleted T cells, or PBMCs. HLA class I and class II types, where available, came from metadata supplied by the sample provider rather than from assay-based typing. What the study reported, not specific to this receptor: How much clinical and demographic metadata was included differed by source and by participant, and the metadata was provided uncurated.

In the prospective study, participants were about 18 to 95 years old, resided in fewer than 25 geographic areas of the United States, and were enrolled through a virtual design. To assign participants to cohorts, the prospective study relied on clinical history that participants themselves reported in a screening survey and a study questionnaire. For ImmuneRACE Cohort 3, a participant was defined as recovered based on two consecutive negative NP/OP PCR tests, clearance by a healthcare professional, or resolution of symptoms. Each participant in the prospective study had whole blood, serum and a nasopharyngeal or oropharyngeal swab collected by mobile phlebotomists. Participants in the prospective study had the option to provide additional blood draws and questionnaires over a roughly 2-month period. Before DNA extraction, blood samples from the prospective study were shipped at room temperature or frozen.

In the case of this clone: Its antigen has not been determined. One base away there is no much larger clone; base qualities are not given.

TCRbeta CDR3 regions were amplified from genomic DNA using the immunoSEQ Assay, a bias-controlled multiplex PCR. In the original analysis: The number of nucleated cells in each sample was estimated by amplification of reference gene primers within the assay. To quantify the absolute abundance of each unique TCRbeta CDR3 rearrangement, sequence reads were collapsed and filtered. For each sample, productive Simpson clonality was calculated by taking the square root of Simpson's diversity index across productive rearrangements. TCRdb provides this immuneACCESS table in a form limited to in-frame rearrangements. Some clones are lacking; in checked studies, under half of them reflect an unresolved V gene, and why the rest are absent is not known. V, J and clone size were drawn from that table, and D and trimming were deduced from the DNA. This sample is represented by about 140,000 clones; around 86% of them were singletons. The top ten clones comprise roughly 10% of the sample.

The sequence came from a man aged 60 to 75 who had recovered from COVID-19. Sequenced sample: PBMCs or T cells enriched from blood (not recorded which).

The CDR3 corresponds to CASRRRDRVMEKLFF. The nucleotide sequence is given as TGTGCCAGCAGACGCCGGGACAGGGTTATGGAAAAACTGTTTTTT. The chain is made from TRBV7-8 and TRBJ1-4, with 9 bases matching TRBD1. The germline V gene sets CDR1 to SGHVS and CDR2 to FQNEAQ. Measured from the cysteine to the phenylalanine, the CDR3 is 15 residues long. Only the CDR3 part of the read is kept: 45 bases, read in frame from the first base. Trimming removed 6 bases from V and 8 bases from J; the gene matches leave 10 bases unexplained.